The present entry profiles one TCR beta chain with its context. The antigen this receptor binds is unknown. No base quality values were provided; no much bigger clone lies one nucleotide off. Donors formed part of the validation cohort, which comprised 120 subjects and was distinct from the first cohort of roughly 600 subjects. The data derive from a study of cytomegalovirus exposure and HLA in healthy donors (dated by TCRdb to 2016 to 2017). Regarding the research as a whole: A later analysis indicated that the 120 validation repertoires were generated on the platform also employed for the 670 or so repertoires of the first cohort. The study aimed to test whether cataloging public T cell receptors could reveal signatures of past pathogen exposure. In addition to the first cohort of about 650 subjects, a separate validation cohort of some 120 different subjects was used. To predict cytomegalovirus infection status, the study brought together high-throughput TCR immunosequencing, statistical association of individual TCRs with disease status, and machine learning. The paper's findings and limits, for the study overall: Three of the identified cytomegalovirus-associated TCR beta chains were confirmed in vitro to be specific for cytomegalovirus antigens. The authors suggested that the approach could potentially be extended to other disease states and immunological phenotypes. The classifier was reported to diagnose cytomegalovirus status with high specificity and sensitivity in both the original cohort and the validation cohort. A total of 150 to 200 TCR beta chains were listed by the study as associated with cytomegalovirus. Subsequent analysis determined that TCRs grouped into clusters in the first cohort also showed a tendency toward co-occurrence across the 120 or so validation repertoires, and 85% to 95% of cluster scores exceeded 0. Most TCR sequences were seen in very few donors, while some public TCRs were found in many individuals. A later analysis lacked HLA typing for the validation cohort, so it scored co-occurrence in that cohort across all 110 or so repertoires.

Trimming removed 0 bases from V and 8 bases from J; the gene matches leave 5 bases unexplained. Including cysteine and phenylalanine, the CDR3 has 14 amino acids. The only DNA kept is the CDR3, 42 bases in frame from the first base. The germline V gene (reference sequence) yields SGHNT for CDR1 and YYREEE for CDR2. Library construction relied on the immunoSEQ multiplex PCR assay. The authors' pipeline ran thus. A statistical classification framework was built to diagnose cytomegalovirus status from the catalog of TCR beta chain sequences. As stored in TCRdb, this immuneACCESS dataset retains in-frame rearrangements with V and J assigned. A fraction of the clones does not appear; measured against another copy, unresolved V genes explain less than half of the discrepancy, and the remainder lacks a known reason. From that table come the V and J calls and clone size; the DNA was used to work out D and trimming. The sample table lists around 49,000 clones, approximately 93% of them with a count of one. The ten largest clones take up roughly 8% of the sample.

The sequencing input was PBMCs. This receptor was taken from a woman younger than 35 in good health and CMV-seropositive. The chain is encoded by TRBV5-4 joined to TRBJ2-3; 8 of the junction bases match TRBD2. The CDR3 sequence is CASSLAREGVTQYF. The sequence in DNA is TGTGCCAGCAGCTTGGCCCGGGAGGGGGTTACGCAGTATTTT.